Following are 18 T cell receptor beta chains from one sample sequenced in a study of a mutant IDH1 vaccine in newly diagnosed glioma. TCRdb's copy holds only in-frame clones and misses some; the assay was immunoSEQ multiplex PCR. This sample has about 110,000 clones; roughly nine tenths occur once, and the top ten carry 0.5% to 0.65%. These receptors have no known antigen. Time point specified: week 11, during vaccination. Topical imiquimod was applied with each vaccine dose, which held 300 ug of mutant IDH1 20-mer peptide. This specimen consisted of PBMCs, obtained from a glioma patient whose treatment included an IDH1 peptide vaccine. The receptors here all came from a woman in her forties or fifties with glioma.

The V and J genes are TRBV18 and TRBJ1-1; a weak D match, TRBD1 (6 bases). With 2 bases removed from V and 1 base from J, the gap between germline ends came to 11 bases. The V gene's germline CDR1 is KGHSH and CDR2 LQKENI. The CDR3 covers 15 residues. DNA of the CDR3: TGTGCCAGCTCACCAATACAGGGAAGGAACACTGAAGCTTTCTTT. It encodes CASSPIQGRNTEAFF.

CDR3 in amino acids: CASSYRQGKGYEQYF. The CDR3 coding sequence is TGTGCCAGCAGCTACCGACAGGGTAAGGGCTACGAGCAGTACTTC. The V gene is TRBV6-1, the J gene TRBJ2-7, with 7 positions matching TRBD1. The CDR3 has 15 residues. In germline, CDR1 is MNHNS, CDR2 SASEGT. Trimming removed 6 bases from V and 3 bases from J; junction bases left unmatched: 11.

The V and J genes are TRBV28 and TRBJ1-1, with D tentatively TRBD1 (5 bases). Trimming took 2 bases from V and 6 from J, leaving 13 bases between them. Germline V gene lookup returns CDR1 MDHEN and CDR2 SYDVKM. The CDR3 spans 14 residues. CDR3 nucleotide sequence: TGTGCCAGCAGTTTAGGGGGGGTAAGGGCTGAAGCTTTCTTT. Its translation: CASSLGGVRAEAFF.

V gene TRBV15 combines with J gene TRBJ2-7, with a possible D match to TRBD2 (5 bases). The V and J ends lost 3 bases and 0 bases respectively, with 6 bases between them. In germline, CDR1 is LNHNV, CDR2 YYDKDF (reference sequence). The CDR3 spans 13 residues. Written as DNA, the CDR3 is TGTGCCACCAGCAGGGACTCCTCCTACGAGCAGTACTTC. Its protein product is CATSRDSSYEQYF.

For the CDR3, the DNA is TGCGCCAGCAGCCTCGTGACAGGACCCCCTTACGAGCAGTACTTC. Its translation: CASSLVTGPPYEQYF. This rearrangement joins TRBV5-1 to TRBJ2-7, with D maybe TRBD1 (6 bases). Looked up from germline, CDR1 is SGHRS and CDR2 is YFSETQ. Between the trimmed V and J ends, which lost 4 bases and 4 bases, there was a span of 18 bases. This CDR3 comprises 15 residues.

This clone came up once. This chain connects TRBV5-4 to TRBJ1-2; TRBD1 might be the D (5 bases). The CDR3 is made up of 13 amino acids. V lost 0 bases, J lost 4 bases, and 7 bases lay in between. Germline lookup yields CDR1 SGHNT and CDR2 YYREEE (reference sequence). The CDR3 bases are TGTGCCAGCAGCTTGGGACAGCCCTATGGCTACACCTTC. Its translation is CASSLGQPYGYTF.

CDR3 in DNA: TGCGCCAGCAGCTTGGCGCGTCAGGGGGGCACAGATACGCAGTATTTT. Residues: CASSLARQGGTDTQYF. This sequence joins TRBV5-1 and TRBJ2-3; TRBD1 matches 7 bases. Germline CDR1 SGHRS, CDR2 YFSETQ. This CDR3 is 16 amino acids long. J gave up 1 base and V 0 bases, and 5 bases lay outside the gene matches. The full variable domain, its missing parts supplied by reference TRBV5-1 and TRBJ2-3, is KAGVTQTPRYLIKTRGQQVTLSCSPISGHRSVSWYQQTPGQGLQFLFEYFSETQRNKGNFPGRFSGRQFSNSRSEMNVSTLELGDSALYLCASSLARQGGTDTQYFGPGTRLTVL.

The gene calls are TRBV7-8 and TRBJ1-5; TRBD1 agrees at 9 bases. Per the germline V gene, CDR1 is SGHVS and CDR2 is FQNEAQ. The CDR3 spans 13 residues. V dropped 5 bases and J dropped 9; count of bases not matched to a gene: 5. The CDR3 is CASSATGGLPQHF. For the CDR3, the DNA is TGTGCCAGCAGCGCGACAGGGGGATTGCCCCAGCATTTT.

The V gene is TRBV10-3, the J gene TRBJ2-7; 15 nucleotides agree with TRBD2. Germline V gene data show CDR1 as ENHRY and CDR2 as SYGVKD. The length of the CDR3 is 16 residues. V gave up 10 bases and J gave up 0 bases; unmatched junction bases: 7. As DNA, the CDR3 is TGTGCCACCCACGGGACTAGCGGGAGGAGCTCCTACGAGCAGTACTTC. As protein: CATHGTSGRSSYEQYF.

The rearrangement uses TRBV12-5 and TRBJ1-1; 7 positions match TRBD1. Trimming took 0 bases from V and 4 from J; bases not matched to a gene: 8. There are 16 residues in the CDR3. Germline CDR1 reads LGHNT; CDR2 reads FRNRAP. DNA of the CDR3: TGTGCTAGTGGTTTGGTCCTGGGACAGTACGCCACTGAAGCTTTCTTT. It yields the protein CASGLVLGQYATEAFF. Supplemented by reference TRBV12-5 and TRBJ1-1, the full variable domain reads DARVTQTPRHKVTEMGQEVTMRCQPILGHNTVFWYRQTMMQGLELLAYFRNRAPLDDSGMPKDRFSAEMPDATLATLKIQPSEPRDSAVYFCASGLVLGQYATEAFFGQGTRLTVV.

The V and J genes are TRBV28 and TRBJ2-5; no definite D call. Trimming cost V 5 bases and J 5 bases, with 15 bases left between them. The germline V gene encodes CDR1 MDHEN and CDR2 SYDVKM. The CDR3 contains 14 residues. The CDR3 sequence is CASSPPLGPETQYF. The CDR3 DNA sequence: TGTGCCAGCAGTCCCCCCCTAGGGCCCGAGACCCAGTACTTC.

The count of this clone is one. The chain recombines TRBV5-4 with TRBJ1-1; D is ambiguous. V was trimmed by 5 bases and J by 0 bases, leaving 11 bases between them. This CDR3 has 14 residues. Looked up from germline, CDR1 is SGHNT and CDR2 is YYREEE (reference sequence). The CDR3 sequence: CASRYDTMNTEAFF. DNA for the CDR3: TGTGCCAGCAGATATGACACCATGAACACTGAAGCTTTCTTT.

This rearrangement joins TRBV27 to TRBJ2-1; 7 bases match TRBD2. Germline lookup yields CDR1 MNHEY and CDR2 SMNVEV (reference sequence). The CDR3 runs to 15 residues. V lost 4 bases and J lost 6; bases outside the gene matches: 9. CDR3 protein: CASSSPAGNPNEQFF. The DNA for the CDR3 is TGTGCCAGCAGTTCCCCAGCGGGAAATCCCAATGAGCAGTTCTTC.

DNA for the CDR3: TGTGCCAGCAGCGCTGCCGGGAGACTCTCCAGCTCCTACAATGAGCAGTTCTTC. This sequence encodes CASSAAGRLSSSYNEQFF. The rearrangement links TRBV9 to TRBJ2-1, with TRBD2 as a possible D gene (6 bases). Trimming shortened V by 3 bases and J by 0 bases, and 19 bases separated the two germline ends. This CDR3 contains 18 residues. The V gene's germline CDR1 is SGDLS and CDR2 YYNGEE.

CDR3 amino acids: CASSLLGQPNEKLFF. Written as DNA, the CDR3 is TGTGCCAGCAGCTTACTGGGGCAGCCTAATGAAAAACTGTTTTTT. The chain employs TRBV11-2 and TRBJ1-4; a possible D gene is TRBD1 (5 bases). Per the germline V gene, CDR1 is SGHAT and CDR2 is FQNNGV. This CDR3 is 15 amino acids long. V gave up 2 bases and J gave up 3 bases, with 10 bases separating them.

There are a few counts of this clone. V usage is TRBV18 and J usage is TRBJ1-3, with D hard to call. V was pared by 0 bases and J by 0 bases, with 6 bases between. This CDR3 is 15 amino acids long. Germline V gene sequence: CDR1 KGHSH, CDR2 LQKENI. The chain's CDR3 is CASSPPHFSGNTIYF. The CDR3 DNA is TGTGCCAGCTCACCACCACACTTCTCTGGAAACACCATATATTTT. The full variable domain, rest sourced from reference TRBV18 and TRBJ1-3, is NAGVMQNPRHLVRRRGQEARLRCSPMKGHSHVYWYRQLPEEGLKFMVYLQKENIIDESGMPKERFSAEFPKEGPSILRIQQVVRGDSAAYFCASSPPHFSGNTIYFGEGSWLTVV.

V usage is TRBV19 and J usage is TRBJ2-6; 7 nucleotides line up with TRBD1. The ends lost 6 bases at V and 2 bases at J; junction bases unmatched: 16. Per germline, CDR1 LNHDA and CDR2 SQIVND (reference sequence). The CDR3 runs 19 residues. In DNA, the CDR3 is TGTGCCAGTAGCATTGGCCCCCGACAGGGTGGGGCTGGGGCCAACGTCCTGACTTTC. Amino acid sequence: CASSIGPRQGGAGANVLTF.

CDR3 coding DNA: TGTGCCAGCAGCCAAGGACAGGGGACGGACATTTATGGCTACACCTTC. This encodes CASSQGQGTDIYGYTF. The chain combines TRBV11-1 with TRBJ1-2, with 9 bases lining up with TRBD1. V was clipped by 5 bases and J by 5 bases; unmatched bases: 12. CDR1 and CDR2 (germline): SGHAT, FQDESV (reference sequence). CDR3 length: 16 amino acids.